These T cell receptor beta chains were read from a single sample in a study of T cell repertoires in cytomegalovirus infection. TCRdb recomputed calls from the reads with MiXCR, one row per CDR3 protein. The sample shows 450,000 to 650,000 distinct CDR3 sequences, just under 40% of them seen only once. These receptors are not linked to any known antigen. The material was cultured PBMCs, obtained from culture after CMV antigen stimulation. Receptors originate from a human donor in good health (CMV status not recorded). Some clones in this sample may be carry-over from other donors' samples. Both conserved end residues are part of each CDR3. A D gene is named only where the DNA matches it firmly. Not all rows give a size; the values are once, few, many and, for expanded clones, a class.

V gene: TRBV3-1
clone size: -
D gene: -
J gene: TRBJ2-2
CDR3 protein: CASSQAGELFF
CDR3 DNA: TGTGCCAGCAGCCAAGCAGGGGAGCTGTTTTTT

V gene: TRBV7-2
clone size: many
D gene: -
J gene: TRBJ2-6
CDR3 protein: CASSLIGTGANVLTF
CDR3 DNA: TGTGCCAGCAGCTTAATAGGGACTGGGGCCAACGTCCTGACTTTC

V gene: TRBV7-2
clone size: few
D gene: TRBD2
J gene: TRBJ2-1
CDR3 protein: CASSHPGEGLGEQFF
CDR3 DNA: TGTGCCAGCAGCCACCCCGGGGAGGGGCTCGGTGAGCAGTTCTTC

V gene: TRBV20-1
clone size: -
D gene: -
J gene: TRBJ2-5
CDR3 protein: CSARRRGETQYF
CDR3 DNA: TGCAGTGCTAGGCGCAGGGGAGAGACCCAGTACTTC

V gene: TRBV7-2
clone size: few
D gene: -
J gene: TRBJ2-7
CDR3 protein: CASSFLASHEQYF
CDR3 DNA: TGTGCCAGCAGCTTCCTGGCTAGCCACGAGCAGTACTTC

V gene: TRBV28
clone size: -
D gene: -
J gene: TRBJ2-7
CDR3 protein: CASSLSYRFAYEQYF
CDR3 DNA: TGTGCCAGCAGTTTATCCTACAGGTTCGCCTACGAGCAGTACTTC

V gene: TRBV6-2/TRBV6-3
clone size: -
D gene: -
J gene: TRBJ2-3
CDR3 protein: CASSRRDGNTDTQYF
CDR3 DNA: TGTGCCAGCAGCCGCCGGGACGGAAACACAGATACGCAGTATTTT

V gene: TRBV5-1
clone size: few
D gene: -
J gene: TRBJ2-3
CDR3 protein: CASSRDGDTQYF
CDR3 DNA: TGCGCCAGCAGCCGGGACGGAGATACGCAGTATTTT

V gene: TRBV12-5
clone size: few
D gene: TRBD2
J gene: TRBJ2-5
CDR3 protein: CASGLGLAGGQETQYF
CDR3 DNA: TGTGCTAGTGGTTTGGGACTAGCGGGCGGCCAAGAGACCCAGTACTTC

V gene: TRBV6-1
clone size: -
D gene: -
J gene: TRBJ2-7
CDR3 protein: CASTQAPGVLTYEQYF
CDR3 DNA: TGTGCCAGCACCCAAGCCCCAGGGGTACTTACCTACGAGCAGTACTTC

V gene: TRBV11-2
clone size: few
D gene: -
J gene: TRBJ2-2
CDR3 protein: CASSLNTGVSGELFF
CDR3 DNA: TGTGCCAGCAGCTTGAACACCGGAGTCTCCGGGGAGCTGTTTTTT

V gene: TRBV6-5
clone size: -
D gene: TRBD1
J gene: TRBJ1-1
CDR3 protein: CASSRQGRMNTEAFF
CDR3 DNA: TGTGCCAGCAGTAGACAGGGGAGGATGAACACTGAAGCTTTCTTT

V gene: TRBV4-1
clone size: -
D gene: TRBD1
J gene: TRBJ1-1
CDR3 protein: CASSQSGGLGTGEAFF
CDR3 DNA: TGCGCCAGCAGCCAATCAGGGGGATTGGGGACGGGTGAAGCTTTCTTT

V gene: TRBV11-2
clone size: -
D gene: TRBD2
J gene: TRBJ2-1
CDR3 protein: CASSQGHGGLNEQFF
CDR3 DNA: TGTGCCAGCAGCCAAGGACATGGGGGACTAAATGAGCAGTTCTTC

V gene: TRBV12-3/TRBV12-4
clone size: -
D gene: -
J gene: TRBJ1-1
CDR3 protein: CASRIRGWGEAFF
CDR3 DNA: TGTGCCAGCAGGATACGGGGCTGGGGTGAAGCTTTCTTT

V gene: TRBV4-1
clone size: -
D gene: TRBD1
J gene: TRBJ1-4
CDR3 protein: CASSQAAGTGLVF
CDR3 DNA: TGCGCCAGCAGCCAAGCAGCCGGGACAGGGTTGGTTTTT

V gene: TRBV3-1
clone size: -
D gene: -
J gene: TRBJ2-2
CDR3 protein: CASSQPTGAGELFF
CDR3 DNA: TGTGCCAGCAGCCAACCTACAGGAGCCGGGGAGCTGTTTTTT